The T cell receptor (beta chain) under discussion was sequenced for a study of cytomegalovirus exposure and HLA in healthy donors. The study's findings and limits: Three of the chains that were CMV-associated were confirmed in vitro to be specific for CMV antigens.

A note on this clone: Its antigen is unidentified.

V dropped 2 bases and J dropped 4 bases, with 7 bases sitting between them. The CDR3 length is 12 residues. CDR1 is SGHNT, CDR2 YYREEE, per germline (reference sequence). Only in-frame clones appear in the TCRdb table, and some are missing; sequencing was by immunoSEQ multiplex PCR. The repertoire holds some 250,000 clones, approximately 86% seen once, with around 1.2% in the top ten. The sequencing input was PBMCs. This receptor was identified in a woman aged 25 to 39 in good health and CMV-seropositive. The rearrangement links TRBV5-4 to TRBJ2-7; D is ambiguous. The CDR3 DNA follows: TGTGCCAGCAGCTTCGATCGGTACGAGCAGTACTTC. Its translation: CASSFDRYEQYF.